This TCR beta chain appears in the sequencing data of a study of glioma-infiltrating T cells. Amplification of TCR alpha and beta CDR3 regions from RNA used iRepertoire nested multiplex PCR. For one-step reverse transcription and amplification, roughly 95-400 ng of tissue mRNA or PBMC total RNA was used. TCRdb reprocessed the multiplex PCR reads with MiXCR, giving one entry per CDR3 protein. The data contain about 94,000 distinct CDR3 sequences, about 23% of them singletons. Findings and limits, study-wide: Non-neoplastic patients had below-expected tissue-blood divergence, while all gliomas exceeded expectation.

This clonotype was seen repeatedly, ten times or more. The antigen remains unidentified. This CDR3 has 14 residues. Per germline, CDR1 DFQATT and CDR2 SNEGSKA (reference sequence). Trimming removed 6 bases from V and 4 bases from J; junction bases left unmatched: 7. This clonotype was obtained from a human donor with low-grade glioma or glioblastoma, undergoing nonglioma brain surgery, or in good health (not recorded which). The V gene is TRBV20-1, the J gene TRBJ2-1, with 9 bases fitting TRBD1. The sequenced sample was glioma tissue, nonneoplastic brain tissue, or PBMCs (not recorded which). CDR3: CSAGQGGGYNEQFF. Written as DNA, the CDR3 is TGCAGTGCGGGACAGGGAGGTGGGTACAATGAGCAGTTCTTC.